The clone carrying this TCR beta chain was seen at least ten times. What it binds is unknown. The data derive from a study of T cells in Graves' hyperthyroidism and ophthalmopathy. Turning to the study itself: Specimen type is peripheral blood, collected at initial diagnosis prior to any treatment. Findings of the study overall: In the blood, most expanded thyroid clonotypes above 0.001 appeared as well.

The germline gives CDR1 GTSNPN, CDR2 SVGIG (reference sequence). V gave up 0 bases and J gave up 2 bases, with 12 bases separating them. The CDR3 spans 15 residues. RNA transcripts provided the source from which TCR beta CDR3 regions were amplified. RT-PCR in the first round (using the HTBI primer set) targeted the TCR CDR3. A single record per CDR3 protein comes from TCRdb applying MiXCR to the multiplex PCR reads. This sample yields hundreds of thousands of distinct CDR3 sequences, of which about 19% are seen a single time; approximately 35% belongs to the top ten. Diagnoses rested on clinical symptoms, serum thyroxine and TRAb, thyroid ultrasound and orbital computed tomography.

Sequencing was carried out using blood. This sequence was found in a man aged 45-60 years with Graves' ophthalmopathy. V usage is TRBV30 and J usage is TRBJ2-3; perhaps TRBD1 as D (6 bases). This CDR3 reads CAWSVGRGYTDTQYF. DNA for the CDR3: TGTGCCTGGAGTGTGGGAAGGGGGTACACAGATACGCAGTATTTT.